This entry lists 21 T cell receptor beta chains sequenced from one sample in a study of blood T cell repertoires in COVID-19 (dated by TCRdb to the early 2020s). The library was generated by the immunoSEQ multiplex PCR assay. TCRdb carries this immuneACCESS record with in-frame sequences only. Its versions omit some clonotypes, under half of them owing to an unresolved V gene in the studies checked, with the rest unexplained. The table for this sample lists 210,000 or so clones; 83% of them were counted only once. Clones ranked in the top ten supply about 1.3% of the sample. The specimen was peripheral blood. The receptors shown here come from a woman in her 30s with COVID-19, enrolled during active disease.

V and J are TRBV7-9 and TRBJ1-5; weak D call: TRBD1 (5 bases). The CDR3 covers 13 residues. Germline CDR1 is SEHNR and CDR2 is FQNEAQ (reference sequence). V gave up 5 bases and J gave up 8 bases, with 13 bases separating them. For the CDR3, the DNA is TGTGCCAGCAGCCAGGGAGGGGCGGAGCCCCAGCATTTT. Translation gives CASSQGGAEPQHF.

The chain combines TRBV6-2 or TRBV6-3 with TRBJ1-1; tentatively, D is TRBD1 (6 bases). CDR1 MNHEY and CDR2 SVGEGT come from the germline V gene. CDR3 length equals 13 residues. V lost 2 bases and J 7 bases, leaving 11 bases between the germline ends. In nucleotides, the CDR3 is TGTGCCAGCAGTTACCAGACAGGCAATGAAGCTTTCTTT. Its translation is CASSYQTGNEAFF.

The chain couples TRBV6-5 to TRBJ1-1; D is perhaps TRBD1 (6 bases). V gave up 11 bases and J gave up 1 base, with 17 bases separating them. The germline CDR1 and CDR2 sequences are MNHEY and SVGAGI. The CDR3 runs to 14 residues. CDR3 sequence (DNA): TGTGCCGGCGTAGGAGGGGGGGGGAACACTGAAGCTTTCTTT. This gives the protein CAGVGGGGNTEAFF.

This chain's CDR3 is CATKDSERGGGGYGYTF. The CDR3 DNA is TGTGCCACCAAGGACAGTGAGAGGGGTGGTGGGGGCTATGGCTACACCTTC. The chain combines TRBV27 with TRBJ1-2; weak D call: TRBD1 (6 bases). Germline V gene sequence: CDR1 MNHEY, CDR2 SMNVEV (reference sequence). CDR3 length: 17 amino acids. The germline V and J ends were trimmed by 10 bases and 4 bases, with 28 bases remaining between them.

CDR3 sequence (DNA): TGTGCCAGCAACAGGGTGAATCAGCCCCAGCATTTT. It encodes CASNRVNQPQHF. The V call is TRBV2, the J call TRBJ1-5; tentatively, D is TRBD1 (6 bases). Trimming stripped 7 bases from V and 4 bases from J, with 8 bases between. CDR1 is SNHLY, CDR2 FYNNEI, per germline. The CDR3 loop spans 12 amino acids.

The rearrangement uses TRBV5-1 and TRBJ2-5, with a possible D match to TRBD2 (6 bases). This CDR3 comprises 16 residues. Per the germline V gene, CDR1 is SGHRS and CDR2 is YFSETQ. Between the trimmed V and J ends, which lost 6 bases and 4 bases, there was a span of 22 bases. The CDR3: CASTKNHGSWGETQYF. CDR3 in DNA: TGCGCCAGCACCAAAAACCACGGGAGTTGGGGAGAGACCCAGTACTTC.

V gene TRBV6-6 combines with J gene TRBJ2-2, with 12 positions matching TRBD1. This CDR3 has 17 residues. The V gene end was trimmed by 5 bases and the J gene end by 6 bases; junction bases not matched to a gene: 10. Germline CDR1 is MNHNY and CDR2 is SVGAGI (reference sequence). As DNA, the CDR3 is TGTGCCAGCAGTCGATCCGGGACAGGGGGCGCGGCCGGGGAGCTGTTTTTT. It yields the protein CASSRSGTGGAAGELFF.

This chain connects TRBV10-2 to TRBJ1-2, with D tentatively TRBD1 (5 bases). V was shortened by 3 bases and J by 2 bases, with 13 bases between the two germline ends. In germline, CDR1 is WSHSY, CDR2 SAAADI. There are 15 residues in the CDR3. Here the CDR3 reads CASSDPSQGNYGYTF. Here the CDR3 DNA reads TGCGCCAGCAGTGACCCCTCTCAGGGCAACTATGGCTACACCTTC.

The chain combines TRBV6-6 with TRBJ2-2; unclear D gene. This CDR3 is built from 13 residues. V shed 4 bases and J shed 2 bases, with 5 bases lying between them. Germline V gives CDR1 MNHNY, CDR2 SVGAGI (reference sequence). CDR3 nucleotide sequence: TGTGCCAGCAGTTTTTTAAACACCGGGGAGCTGTTTTTT. Encoded protein: CASSFLNTGELFF.

The chain couples TRBV4-2 to TRBJ2-3; the D gene is possibly TRBD1 (5 bases). Germline CDR1 reads LGHNA; CDR2 reads YNFKEQ. Trimming took off 1 base at V and 2 bases at J, with 10 bases between the two ends. This CDR3 comprises 15 residues. This CDR3 reads CASSQARGHTDTQYF. The DNA for the CDR3 is TGTGCCAGCAGCCAAGCGCGCGGACACACAGATACGCAGTATTTT.

This clone was recorded once. V and J are TRBV5-1 and TRBJ2-3; the match to TRBD2 covers 10 bases. From germline, CDR1 is SGHRS and CDR2 YFSETQ. The CDR3 sequence is 14 residues long. Trimming cost V 2 bases and J 5 bases; bases outside gene matches: 2. CDR3 amino acids: CASSFGLAEDTQYF. The CDR3 DNA sequence: TGCGCCAGCAGCTTCGGACTAGCGGAAGATACGCAGTATTTT.

The CDR3 nucleotides read TGTGCCAGTAGAGCCACGGGAGGGTTTGAGCAGTTCTTC. Translation gives CASRATGGFEQFF. The chain links TRBV19 to TRBJ2-1, with 8 bases matching TRBD2. The trim removed 6 bases at V and 9 bases at J, leaving 7 bases unmatched. Germline-derived CDR1 and CDR2 are LNHDA and SQIVND (reference sequence). The CDR3 consists of 13 residues.

Here the CDR3 DNA reads TGTGCCAGCAGCTTAACCAGGGGGCTGACCGGGGAGCTGTTTTTT. It encodes CASSLTRGLTGELFF. This chain links TRBV7-6 with TRBJ2-2; 8 bases fit TRBD1. The germline V gene has CDR1 SGHVS and CDR2 FNYEAQ. The CDR3 covers 15 residues. J lost 5 bases, V lost 2 bases, and 4 bases had no gene match.

The chain combines TRBV21-1 with TRBJ2-5; the table's D call, TRBD2, was not checked against the DNA. TRBV21-1 is given as a pseudogene. The CDR3 runs 17 residues. The CDR3 here is CASSKVSSGQVEETQYF. In nucleotides, the CDR3 is TGTGCCAGCAGCAAAGTATCGAGCGGCCAAGTAGAAGAGACCCAGTACTTC.

CDR3 residues: CASSRRGAGELFF. For the CDR3, the DNA is TGTGCCAGCAGTCGCCGGGGGGCCGGGGAGCTGTTTTTT. V is TRBV6-5 and J is TRBJ2-2; 7 bases match TRBD2. The CDR3 contains 13 residues. The V gene end was trimmed by 5 bases and the J gene end by 6 bases; junction bases not matched to a gene: 3. Germline V lookup: CDR1 MNHEY, CDR2 SVGAGI.

This chain links TRBV9 with TRBJ2-3; D may be TRBD1 (6 bases). This CDR3 spans 14 amino acids. CDR1 and CDR2 (germline): SGDLS, YYNGEE. V lost 0 bases, J lost 2 bases, and 7 bases lay in between. DNA for the CDR3: TGTGCCAGCAGCGTAGACAGGGTCACAGATACGCAGTATTTT. Amino acid sequence: CASSVDRVTDTQYF.

The rearrangement links TRBV27 to TRBJ1-4; 8 bases match TRBD1. The V gene end was trimmed by 5 bases and the J gene end by 4 bases; junction bases not matched to a gene: 12. The CDR3 has 17 residues. The germline CDR1 and CDR2 sequences are MNHEY and SMNVEV (reference sequence). CDR3 sequence: CASSPGQALFVNEKLFF. CDR3 DNA: TGTGCCAGCAGTCCGGGACAGGCCCTCTTCGTTAATGAAAAACTGTTTTTT.

This chain joins TRBV7-7 and TRBJ2-5, with 8 bases aligning to TRBD2. The CDR3 runs to 14 residues. The J segment lost 9 bases and the V segment lost 1 base, leaving 7 bases of the junction unmatched. Germline assignment: CDR1 SSHAT and CDR2 FNYEAQ (reference sequence). The chain's CDR3 is CASSLEVGGAAQYF. The CDR3 DNA is TGTGCCAGCAGCTTAGAGGTCGGGGGGGCGGCCCAGTACTTC.

This clone was counted only a few times. The CDR3 DNA reads TGTGCCAGCAGCTTTAGCACTTATCAGCCCCAGCATTTT. Protein: CASSFSTYQPQHF. The gene calls are TRBV7-2 and TRBJ1-5; D gene unclear. The CDR3 extends over 13 amino acids. Germline-derived CDR1 and CDR2 are SGHTA and FQGNSA. Trimming pared 3 bases from V and 5 bases from J, leaving 8 bases between.

V usage is TRBV30 and J usage is TRBJ1-6, with 7 bases aligning to TRBD1. The V segment lost 4 bases and the J segment 10 bases; nucleotides outside the gene matches: 4. From germline, CDR1 is GTSNPN and CDR2 SVGIG (reference sequence). The CDR3 runs 12 residues. The CDR3 region has the DNA TGTGCCTGGACTAGACAGGGATCACCCCTCCACTTT. Encoded protein: CAWTRQGSPLHF.

The chain couples TRBV3-1 (or the pseudogene TRBV3-2) to TRBJ2-1; TRBD1 agrees at 11 bases. CDR1 and CDR2 from the germline V gene are LGHDT and YNNKEL (reference sequence). This CDR3 is 16 amino acids long. With V trimmed by 6 bases and J by 9 bases, 13 bases remained unmatched. This CDR3 is CASRHAKGQGEGEQFF. The CDR3 coding sequence is TGTGCCAGCAGACATGCAAAGGGACAGGGGGAAGGTGAGCAGTTCTTC.